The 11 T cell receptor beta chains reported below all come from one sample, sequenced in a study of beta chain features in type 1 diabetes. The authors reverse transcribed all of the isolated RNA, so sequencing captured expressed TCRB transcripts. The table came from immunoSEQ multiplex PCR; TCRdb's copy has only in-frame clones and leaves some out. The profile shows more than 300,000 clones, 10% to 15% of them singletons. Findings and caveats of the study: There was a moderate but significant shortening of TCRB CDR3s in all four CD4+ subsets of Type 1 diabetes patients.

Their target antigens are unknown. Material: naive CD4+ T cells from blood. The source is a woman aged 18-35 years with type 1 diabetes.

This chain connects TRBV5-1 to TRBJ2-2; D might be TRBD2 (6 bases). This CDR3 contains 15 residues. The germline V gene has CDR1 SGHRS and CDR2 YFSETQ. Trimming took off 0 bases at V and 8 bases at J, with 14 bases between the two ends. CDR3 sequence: CASSLVAGFSGELFF. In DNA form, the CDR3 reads TGCGCCAGCAGCTTGGTCGCGGGGTTTTCAGGGGAGCTGTTTTTT.

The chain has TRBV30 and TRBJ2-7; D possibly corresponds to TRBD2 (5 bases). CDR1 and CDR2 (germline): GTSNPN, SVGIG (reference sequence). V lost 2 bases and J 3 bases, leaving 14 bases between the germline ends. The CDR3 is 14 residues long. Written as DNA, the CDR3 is TGTGCCTGGAGTCGGTCTAGCCAGAACTACGAGCAGTACTTC. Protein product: CAWSRSSQNYEQYF.

The DNA for the CDR3 is TGCGCCAGCAGCTTGACGGTTAACTATGGCTACACCTTC. It is translated as CASSLTVNYGYTF. This chain connects TRBV5-1 to TRBJ1-2, with D unresolved. The CDR3 loop spans 13 amino acids. V was trimmed by 1 base and J by 1 base, leaving 5 bases between them. CDR1 and CDR2 from the germline V gene are SGHRS and YFSETQ. The full variable domain, rest sourced from reference TRBV5-1 and TRBJ1-2, is KAGVTQTPRYLIKTRGQQVTLSCSPISGHRSVSWYQQTPGQGLQFLFEYFSETQRNKGNFPGRFSGRQFSNSRSEMNVSTLELGDSALYLCASSLTVNYGYTFGSGTRLTVV.

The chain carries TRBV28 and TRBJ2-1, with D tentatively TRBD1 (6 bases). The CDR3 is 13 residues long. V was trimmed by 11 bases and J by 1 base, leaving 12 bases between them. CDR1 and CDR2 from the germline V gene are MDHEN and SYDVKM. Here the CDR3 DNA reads TGTGCCCACACAGGGAGATCCTACAATGAGCAGTTCTTC. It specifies CAHTGRSYNEQFF.

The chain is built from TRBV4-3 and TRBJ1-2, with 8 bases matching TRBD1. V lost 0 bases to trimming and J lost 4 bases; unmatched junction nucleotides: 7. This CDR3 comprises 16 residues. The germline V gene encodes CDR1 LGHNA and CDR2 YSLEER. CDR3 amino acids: CASSQDAGQAFYGYTF. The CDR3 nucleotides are TGCGCCAGCAGCCAAGATGCGGGACAGGCGTTCTATGGCTACACCTTC.

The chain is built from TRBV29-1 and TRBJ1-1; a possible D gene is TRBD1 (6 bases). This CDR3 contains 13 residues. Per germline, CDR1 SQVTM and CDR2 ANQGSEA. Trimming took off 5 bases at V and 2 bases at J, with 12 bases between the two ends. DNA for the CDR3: TGCAGCGTTTCGACAGGAGAAAACACTGAAGCTTTCTTT. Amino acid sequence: CSVSTGENTEAFF. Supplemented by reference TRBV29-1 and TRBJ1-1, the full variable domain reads SAVISQKPSRDICQRGTSLTIQCQVDSQVTMMFWYRQQPGQSLTLIATANQGSEATYESGFVIDKFPISRPNLTFSTLTVSNMSPEDSSIYLCSVSTGENTEAFFGQGTRLTVV.

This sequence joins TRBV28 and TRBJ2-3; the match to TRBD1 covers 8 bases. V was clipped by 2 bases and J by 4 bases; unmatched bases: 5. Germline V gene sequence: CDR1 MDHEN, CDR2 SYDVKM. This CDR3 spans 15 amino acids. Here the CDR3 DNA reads TGTGCCAGCAGTTTACGGCAGGGGGCTTCAGATACGCAGTATTTT. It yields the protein CASSLRQGASDTQYF.

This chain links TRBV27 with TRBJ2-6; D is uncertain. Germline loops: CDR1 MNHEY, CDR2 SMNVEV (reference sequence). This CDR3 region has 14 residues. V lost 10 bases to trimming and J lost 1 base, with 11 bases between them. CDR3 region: CATRRISGANVLTF. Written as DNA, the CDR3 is TGTGCCACCAGGCGAATTTCTGGGGCCAACGTCCTGACTTTC.

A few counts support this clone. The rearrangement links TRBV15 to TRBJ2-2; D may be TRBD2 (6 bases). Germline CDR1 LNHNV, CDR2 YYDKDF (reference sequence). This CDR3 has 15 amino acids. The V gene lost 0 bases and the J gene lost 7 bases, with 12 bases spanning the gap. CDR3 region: CATSRDSGDGGELFF. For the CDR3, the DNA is TGTGCCACCAGCAGAGATTCGGGGGACGGCGGGGAGCTGTTTTTT.

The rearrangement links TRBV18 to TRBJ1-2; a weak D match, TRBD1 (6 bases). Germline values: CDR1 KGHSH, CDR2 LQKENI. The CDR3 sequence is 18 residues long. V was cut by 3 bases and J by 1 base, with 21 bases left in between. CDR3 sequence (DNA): TGTGCCAGCTCACCCCTAAAAGGGACATTAACCCTTAACTATGGCTACACCTTC. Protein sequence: CASSPLKGTLTLNYGYTF.

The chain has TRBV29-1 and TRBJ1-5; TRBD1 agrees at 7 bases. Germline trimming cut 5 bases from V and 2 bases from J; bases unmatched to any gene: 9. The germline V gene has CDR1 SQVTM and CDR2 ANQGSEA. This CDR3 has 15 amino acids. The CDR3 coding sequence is TGCAGCGTTTCTGAGGGGGCGTGGGGCAATCAGCCCCAGCATTTT. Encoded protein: CSVSEGAWGNQPQHF. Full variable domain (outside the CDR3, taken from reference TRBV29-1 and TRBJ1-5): SAVISQKPSRDICQRGTSLTIQCQVDSQVTMMFWYRQQPGQSLTLIATANQGSEATYESGFVIDKFPISRPNLTFSTLTVSNMSPEDSSIYLCSVSEGAWGNQPQHFGDGTRLSIL.